Presented here are 8 T cell receptor beta chains from one specimen sequenced in a study of T-cell reconstitution after alpha-beta-depleted transplantation in children. Unique molecular identifiers were used to barcode this TCRbeta library. Each CDR3 protein is one row after TCRdb ran MiXCR on the PCR reads. Found here are some 600,000 distinct CDR3 sequences, roughly 13% of them singletons; the top ten hold 2% to 2.5%. The source material was PBMCs, mostly from graft donor cells, sampled 360 days after TCRalphabeta/CD19-depleted stem cell transplant. All receptors derive from a male patient between 10 and 17 years old who had a stem cell transplant for acute myeloid leukemia, so the T cells may come from the graft donor.

The gene calls are TRBV18 and TRBJ2-3, with D unclear. Trimming removed 6 bases at V and 2 bases at J, with 15 bases between. The CDR3 is 15 amino acids. The germline gives CDR1 KGHSH, CDR2 LQKENI. CDR3 DNA: TGTGCCAGCTCGTCTTACGTCTCGGACACAGATACGCAGTATTTT. Residues: CASSSYVSDTDTQYF.

The gene calls are TRBV4-3 and TRBJ2-5; 8 nucleotides match TRBD1. Trimming cost V 1 base and J 4 bases; bases outside gene matches: 11. CDR3 length equals 17 residues. Per germline, CDR1 LGHNA and CDR2 YSLEER. The CDR3 region has the DNA TGCGCCAGCAGCCAAGGACGAATAGCAGGGGGCGTAGAGACCCAGTACTTC. It translates to CASSQGRIAGGVETQYF.

This chain connects TRBV4-3 to TRBJ2-7, with D possibly TRBD2 on 5 matching bases. CDR3 length equals 14 residues. V lost 0 bases and J 5 bases, leaving 11 bases between the germline ends. Germline V gene data show CDR1 as LGHNA and CDR2 as YSLEER. The CDR3 is CASSQEGGPNEQYF. The DNA for the CDR3 is TGCGCCAGCAGCCAAGAAGGAGGACCAAACGAGCAGTACTTC.

In this sample, this clonotype turned up a few times. The genes are TRBV7-2 and TRBJ2-1; TRBD2 agrees at 7 bases. V lost 7 bases and J lost 4; bases outside the gene matches: 10. This CDR3 contains 15 residues. Germline CDR1 and CDR2: SGHTA and FQGNSA. This CDR3 reads CASNLRRGRYNEQFF. The DNA for the CDR3 is TGTGCCAGCAACCTTCGGCGCGGGAGATACAATGAGCAGTTCTTC.

The gene calls are TRBV28 and TRBJ1-1; the D gene is possibly TRBD1 (6 bases). The germline V and J ends were trimmed by 7 bases and 3 bases, with 27 bases remaining between them. There are 18 residues in the CDR3. Germline V gene sequence: CDR1 MDHEN, CDR2 SYDVKM. The CDR3 DNA follows: TGTGCCAGCACCATAATTCGGGGGGCTATTGGTCGAGACACTGAAGCTTTCTTT. Encoded protein: CASTIIRGAIGRDTEAFF.

This clonotype was counted ten times or more. The rearrangement joins TRBV19 to TRBJ2-1; 8 bases line up with TRBD1. Germline-derived CDR1 and CDR2 are LNHDA and SQIVND (reference sequence). V lost 1 base and J lost 5; bases outside the gene matches: 4. CDR3 size: 15 residues. In DNA, the CDR3 is TGTGCCAGTAGTATAGGACAGGGGACGAACAATGAGCAGTTCTTC. It is translated as CASSIGQGTNNEQFF.

This clonotype appeared a few times. The V and J genes are TRBV5-1 and TRBJ1-4; D is possibly TRBD1 (5 bases). V dropped 1 base and J dropped 4 bases, with 17 bases sitting between them. CDR1 SGHRS and CDR2 YFSETQ come from the germline V gene. CDR3 size: 17 residues. The CDR3 here is CASSLIIRGAGNEKLFF. DNA for the CDR3: TGCGCCAGCAGCTTGATAATTAGGGGAGCGGGTAATGAAAAACTGTTTTTT.

This clonotype was seen at least ten times. The chain couples TRBV30 to TRBJ2-1; D gene ambiguous. The germline V and J ends were trimmed by 2 bases and 9 bases, with 8 bases remaining between them. Germline CDR1 and CDR2: GTSNPN and SVGIG (reference sequence). This CDR3 spans 11 amino acids. As DNA, the CDR3 is TGTGCCTGGAGTCTGCCTGGTGAGCAGTTCTTC. It codes for CAWSLPGEQFF.